A single sample gave rise to the 17 T cell receptor beta chains below, sequenced in a study of CD8+ T cells in alopecia areata. Extracted RNA was reverse transcribed, and the resulting cDNA served as sequencing template. The table came from immunoSEQ multiplex PCR; TCRdb's copy has only in-frame clones and leaves some out. The sample consists of some 120,000 clones, 47% of them appearing once. The material sequenced was NKG2D-low CD8+ T cells sorted from blood. The receptors derive from a human donor with alopecia areata.

The rearrangement uses TRBV20-1 and TRBJ2-1; D perhaps matches TRBD2 (6 bases). The CDR3 covers 10 residues. CDR1 is DFQATT, CDR2 SNEGSKA, per germline (reference sequence). V shed 3 bases and J shed 9 bases, with 6 bases lying between them. Written as DNA, the CDR3 is TGCAGTGCTAGCGGGAGTGAGCAGTTCTTC. Protein product: CSASGSEQFF.

In this sample, this clone turned up a few times. The V call is TRBV29-1, the J call TRBJ2-7, with D possibly called TRBD1 or TRBD2 (6 bases each). The V and J ends lost 7 bases and 5 bases respectively, with 18 bases between them. CDR1 is SQVTM, CDR2 ANQGSEA, per germline. The CDR3 sequence is 13 residues long. The CDR3 DNA reads as TGCAGCGCCGAGGGGGGATTTGGGAACGAGCAGTACTTC. Translating gives CSAEGGFGNEQYF.

This rearrangement joins TRBV20-1 to TRBJ1-1; D unclear. CDR1 is DFQATT, CDR2 SNEGSKA, per germline (reference sequence). CDR3 length: 11 amino acids. Trimming cost V 3 bases and J 6 bases, with 8 bases left between them. CDR3 sequence: CSASRPPEAFF. In DNA, the CDR3 is TGCAGTGCTAGTCGACCCCCTGAAGCTTTCTTT.

The chain couples TRBV25-1 to TRBJ1-2, with D possibly TRBD1 on 6 matching bases. V was shortened by 2 bases and J by 7 bases, with 14 bases between the two germline ends. The CDR3 covers 14 residues. Germline V gene lookup returns CDR1 MGHDK and CDR2 SYGVNS. CDR3 sequence reads: CASSEQGTRGGYTF. As DNA, the CDR3 is TGTGCCAGCAGTGAACAAGGGACCAGGGGTGGCTACACCTTC.

The chain employs TRBV28 and TRBJ1-4; 9 bases agree with TRBD1. V lost 3 bases and J lost 5; bases outside the gene matches: 1. Germline CDR1 is MDHEN and CDR2 is SYDVKM. This CDR3 contains 14 residues. The CDR3 DNA is TGTGCCAGCAGTTTGACAGGGGGAAATGAAAAACTGTTTTTT. Translated, it gives CASSLTGGNEKLFF.

A remark on this clone: The same CDR3 can be traced to other DNA sequences in this sample. V is TRBV29-1 and J is TRBJ2-1; no reliable D call. The CDR3 has 12 residues. CDR1 and CDR2 from the germline V gene are SQVTM and ANQGSEA. Trimming took 0 bases from V and 3 from J, leaving 3 bases between them. CDR3 nucleotide sequence: TGCAGCGTTGAAGACAGCTACAATGAGCAGTTCTTC. Its translation is CSVEDSYNEQFF.

The gene calls are TRBV5-6 and TRBJ2-7; D unclear. The CDR3 runs 13 residues. V gave up 0 bases and J gave up 3 bases, with 7 bases separating them. Germline assignment: CDR1 SGHDT and CDR2 YYEEEE. The CDR3 coding sequence is TGTGCCAGCAGCTTGGTGGGGAACTACGAGCAGTACTTC. Its translation: CASSLVGNYEQYF.

V usage is TRBV29-1 and J usage is TRBJ1-2; D gene uncertain. Germline V gene data show CDR1 as SQVTM and CDR2 as ANQGSEA. V lost 3 bases and J lost 3, with 8 bases in between. The length of the CDR3 is 12 residues. CDR3 protein: CSVEASYYGYTF. CDR3 DNA: TGCAGCGTTGAGGCCTCTTACTATGGCTACACCTTC.

This chain joins TRBV7-9 and TRBJ2-5; 7 nucleotides match TRBD1. The CDR3 sequence is 12 residues long. Trimming at V came to 9 bases and at J to 2 bases, leaving 3 bases not matched to a gene. Per the germline V gene, CDR1 is SEHNR and CDR2 is FQNEAQ (reference sequence). CDR3 region: CARQGSQETQYF. CDR3 nucleotide sequence: TGTGCCAGACAGGGGAGTCAAGAGACCCAGTACTTC.

There are a few counts of this clone. This rearrangement joins TRBV6-4 to TRBJ2-1, with 14 bases aligning to TRBD2. CDR3 size: 16 residues. The V gene end was trimmed by 4 bases and the J gene end by 5 bases; junction bases not matched to a gene: 4. The V gene's germline CDR1 is MRHNA and CDR2 SNTAGT. Here the CDR3 reads CASSAGTSGGHNEQFF. The CDR3 coding sequence is TGTGCCAGCAGTGCCGGGACTAGCGGGGGTCACAATGAGCAGTTCTTC.

In its sample, this clone was seen a few times. V and J are TRBV6-4 and TRBJ2-3, with TRBD1 identical over 10 bases. From germline, CDR1 is MRHNA and CDR2 SNTAGT. This CDR3 has 15 amino acids. The trim removed 8 bases at V and 1 base at J, leaving 6 bases unmatched. The CDR3 DNA sequence: TGTGCCAGCCGTTCCGGGACAGGGGGCACAGATACGCAGTATTTT. Protein: CASRSGTGGTDTQYF.

The chain couples TRBV14 to TRBJ2-7; TRBD2 is a possible D gene (6 bases). The CDR3 length is 14 residues. Per the germline V gene, CDR1 is SGHDN and CDR2 is FVKESK. The V end lost 3 bases, the J end lost 3 bases, and 12 bases lay between the germline ends. The CDR3 protein is CASSHPGLGYEQYF. The CDR3 DNA is TGTGCCAGCAGCCACCCGGGACTGGGCTACGAGCAGTACTTC.

The chain joins TRBV4-1 to TRBJ2-3; 9 bases align to TRBD1. The V gene end was trimmed by 4 bases and the J gene end by 5 bases; junction bases not matched to a gene: 4. Germline V gene sequence: CDR1 MGHRA, CDR2 YSYEKL. CDR3 length: 14 amino acids. CDR3 DNA sequence: TGCGCCAGCAGCCCCCGGGACAGGGAAGATACGCAGTATTTT. Protein product: CASSPRDREDTQYF.

The chain is built from TRBV29-1 and TRBJ2-2; D possibly uses TRBD1 or TRBD2 (6 bases each). Looked up from germline, CDR1 is SQVTM and CDR2 is ANQGSEA. V was trimmed by 1 base and J by 6 bases, leaving 15 bases between them. The CDR3 loop spans 15 amino acids. CDR3 residues: CSVEASGAPPGELFF. CDR3 bases: TGCAGCGTTGAAGCCTCGGGGGCACCACCCGGGGAGCTGTTTTTT.

This clone was seen a handful of times. Within the sample, other DNA sequences also encode this same CDR3. The chain joins TRBV29-1 to TRBJ2-1; D perhaps matches TRBD2 (7 bases). CDR1 and CDR2 from the germline V gene are SQVTM and ANQGSEA. The V and J ends lost 6 bases and 0 bases respectively, with 12 bases between them. The CDR3 totals 14 residues. The CDR3 sequence: CSVGGGSSYNEQFF. The CDR3 DNA reads TGCAGCGTGGGAGGGGGGAGCTCCTACAATGAGCAGTTCTTC.

This clone showed up just a few times. The V call is TRBV7-9, the J call TRBJ2-1; the D gene is possibly TRBD1 (5 bases). The ends were cut back, 5 bases at V and 7 bases at J, with 15 bases in the middle. From germline, CDR1 is SEHNR and CDR2 FQNEAQ (reference sequence). The CDR3 extends over 14 amino acids. The CDR3 DNA follows: TGTGCCAGCAGCGGCGCCCCAGGGTATAATGAGCAGTTCTTC. Translation: CASSGAPGYNEQFF.

This clone was observed a handful of times. The chain combines TRBV29-1 with TRBJ2-7; tentatively, D is TRBD2 (5 bases). Germline lookup yields CDR1 SQVTM and CDR2 ANQGSEA. CDR3 size: 11 residues. Trimming took off 6 bases at V and 2 bases at J, with 8 bases between the two ends. The CDR3: CSVPGAYEQYF. The CDR3 nucleotides read TGCAGCGTCCCCGGGGCCTACGAGCAGTACTTC.